This paragraph covers one TCR beta chain sequence. What it binds is unknown. In generating TCR beta cDNA, 5'RACE template switching with UMIs was used. TCRdb re-called the 5' RACE reads; one entry per CDR3 protein, DNA not given. In total, the table holds 200,000 to 300,000 distinct CDR3 sequences. The germline V gene has CDR1 MNHEY and CDR2 SVGEGT. The CDR3 is 15 amino acids. This sample was included in a study of T cells expressing NK-cell markers. Study-wide findings and caveats: These same clonotypes (in several donors) also led the CD3+CD56-NKG2C+ fraction.

Sequencing input: blood T cells: a sorted CD56 or NKG2C T cell subset, CD4+ or CD8+ T cells, or bulk PBMC T cells (not recorded which). The clonotype was recovered from a man between 18 and 35 years old in good health. This sequence joins TRBV6-2 or TRBV6-3 and TRBJ2-1. CDR3 sequence: CASSYSVTTYNEQFF.